What follows describes a single T cell receptor beta chain. The antigen is not known. Germline is not matched at one junction end, which may reflect a read error. TCRdb keeps only in-frame clones here, not all; method: immunoSEQ multiplex PCR. The data show roughly 45,000 clones, approximately 83% seen once. This sample is drawn from a study of OX40 agonist ivuxolimab in advanced cancers. Looking at the study overall: Clinicians treated patients with ivuxolimab, an agonistic anti-OX40 (CD134) antibody.

General study results and limits: Among the lowest peripheral clonal expansion occurred in 0.1-3.0 mg/kg partial responders.

The length of the CDR3 is 14 residues. Per the germline V gene, CDR1 is SEHNR and CDR2 is FQNEAQ (reference sequence). The chain uses TRBV7-9 and TRBJ1-3; TRBD1 is a possible D gene (5 bases). The origin of this receptor is an adult with an advanced solid tumor such as melanoma, head and neck, liver or kidney cancer. The sample consisted of CD4+ or CD8+ T cells sorted from blood, taken in a trial of the OX40 agonist ivuxolimab. The CDR3 here is CASSLGGIGDTIYF. The DNA of the CDR3 is TGTGCCAGCAGCTTGGGGGGAATTGGAGACACCATATATTTT.